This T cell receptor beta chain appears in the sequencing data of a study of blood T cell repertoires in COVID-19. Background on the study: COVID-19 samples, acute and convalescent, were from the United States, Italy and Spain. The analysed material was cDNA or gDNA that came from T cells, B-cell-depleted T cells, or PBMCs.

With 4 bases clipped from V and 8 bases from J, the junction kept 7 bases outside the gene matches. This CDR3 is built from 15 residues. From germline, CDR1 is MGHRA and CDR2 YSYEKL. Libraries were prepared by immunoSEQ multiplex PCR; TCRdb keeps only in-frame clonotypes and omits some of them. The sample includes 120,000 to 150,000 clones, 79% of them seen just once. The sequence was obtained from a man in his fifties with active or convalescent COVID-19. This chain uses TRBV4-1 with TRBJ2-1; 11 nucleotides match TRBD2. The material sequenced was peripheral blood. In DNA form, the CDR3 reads TGCGCCAGCAGCCCGCGGGTAGCGGGAGGGGATGAGCAGTTCTTC. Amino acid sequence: CASSPRVAGGDEQFF.